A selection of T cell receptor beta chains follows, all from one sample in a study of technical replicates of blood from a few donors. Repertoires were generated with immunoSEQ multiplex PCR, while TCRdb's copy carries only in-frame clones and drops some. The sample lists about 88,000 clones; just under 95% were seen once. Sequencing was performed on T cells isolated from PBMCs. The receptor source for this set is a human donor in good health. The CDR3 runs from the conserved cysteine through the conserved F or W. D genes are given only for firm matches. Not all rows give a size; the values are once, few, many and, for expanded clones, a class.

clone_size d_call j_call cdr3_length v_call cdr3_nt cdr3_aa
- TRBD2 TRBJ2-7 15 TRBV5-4 TGTGCCAGCAGCGGACTAGCGGGACCCTCTGGCGAGCAGTACTTC CASSGLAGPSGEQYF
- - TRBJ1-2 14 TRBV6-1 TGTGCCAGCACCCTAAGGGGGAGGGGATATGGCTACACCTTC CASTLRGRGYGYTF
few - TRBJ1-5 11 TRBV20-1 TGCAGTGCTAGCCCAGGGTGGCCCCAGCATTTT CSASPGWPQHF
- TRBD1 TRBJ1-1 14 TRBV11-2 TGTGCCAGCAGCCCCCTCCGGGACAGGCTATACCCTTTCTTT CASSPLRDRLYPFF
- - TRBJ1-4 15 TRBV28 TGTGCCAGCAGTTCCAGGGATGCAACTAATGAAAAACTGTTTTTT CASSSRDATNEKLFF
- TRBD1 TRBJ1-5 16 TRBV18 TGTGCCAGCTCACCTCGGACAGGGGTTGGCAATCAGCCCCAGCATTTT CASSPRTGVGNQPQHF
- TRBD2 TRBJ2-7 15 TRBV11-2 TGTGCCAGCAGCCCTACTGGGAGGGCTGAATACGAGCAGTACTTC CASSPTGRAEYEQYF
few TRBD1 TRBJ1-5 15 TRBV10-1 TGCGCCAGCAGTGGGGGGACAGGGATTAATCAGCCCCAGCATTTT CASSGGTGINQPQHF
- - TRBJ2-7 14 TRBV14 TGTGCCAGCAGCCAAGGGCACAGAACCTACGAGCAGTACTTC CASSQGHRTYEQYF
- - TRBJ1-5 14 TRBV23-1 TGCGCCAGCAGTCAAGAGGAGAGCAATCAGCCCCAGCATTTT CASSQEESNQPQHF
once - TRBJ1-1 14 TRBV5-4 TGTGCCAGCAGCCCCCTCGCGATGAACACTGAAGCTTTCTTT CASSPLAMNTEAFF
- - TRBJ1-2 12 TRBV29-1 TGCAGCGTTGAAACGCGGGACTATGGCTACACCTTC CSVETRDYGYTF
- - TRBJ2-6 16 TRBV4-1 TGCGCCAGCAGCCAACGGGGACTCTCTGGGGCCAACGTCCTGACTTTC CASSQRGLSGANVLTF
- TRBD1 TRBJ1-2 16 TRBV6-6 TGTGCCAGCAGTTACTCCCCGGGACAGGGGTCTCCCGGCTACACCTTC CASSYSPGQGSPGYTF
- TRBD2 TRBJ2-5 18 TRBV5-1 TGCGCCAGCAGCTTGACGAGAGCGGGAGGGCCGACAGGAGAGACCCAGTACTTC CASSLTRAGGPTGETQYF
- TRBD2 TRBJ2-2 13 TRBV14 TGTGCCAGCAGAAGCCTAGCGGCCGGGGAGCTGTTTTTT CASRSLAAGELFF
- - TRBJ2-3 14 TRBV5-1 TGCGCCAGCAGCCTGAGTGATAGCACAGATACGCAGTATTTT CASSLSDSTDTQYF
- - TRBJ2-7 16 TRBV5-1 TGCGCCAGCAGCTTGACTAGTGGACAGCCTACCTACGAGCAGTACTTC CASSLTSGQPTYEQYF
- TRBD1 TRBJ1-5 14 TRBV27 TGTGCCAGCACCCGGACAGGGGCGGATCAGCCCCAGCATTTT CASTRTGADQPQHF
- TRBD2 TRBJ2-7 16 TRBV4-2 TGTGCCAGCAGCCAAGAAGGACTAGCGGGAAGTTACGAGCAGTACTTC CASSQEGLAGSYEQYF
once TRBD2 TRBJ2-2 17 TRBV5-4 TGTGCCAGCAGCTTGAGAGCGGGGGGCGCGGGGACCGGGGAGCTGTTTTTT CASSLRAGGAGTGELFF
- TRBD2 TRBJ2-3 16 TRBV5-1 TGCGCCAGCAGCTTTTTTAGCGGGGGATACACAGATACGCAGTATTTT CASSFFSGGYTDTQYF
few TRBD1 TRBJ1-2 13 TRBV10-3 TGTGCCATCAATTCGGGACAGGGGGCGGGGTCCACCTTC CAINSGQGAGSTF
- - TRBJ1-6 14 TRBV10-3 TGTGCCAGCCAGGGCGCCTCCTATAATTCACCCCTCCACTTT CASQGASYNSPLHF
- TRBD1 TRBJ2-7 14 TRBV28 TGTGCCAGCAGCTCGGTGACAGGGATATACGAGCAGTACTTC CASSSVTGIYEQYF
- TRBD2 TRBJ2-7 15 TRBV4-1 TGCGCCAGCAGCCGGGGACTAGCGGGGGACTACGAGCAGTACTTC CASSRGLAGDYEQYF
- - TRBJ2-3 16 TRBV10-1 TGCGCCAGCAGTGATCGGAGCGCCCACATAACAGATACGCAGTATTTT CASSDRSAHITDTQYF
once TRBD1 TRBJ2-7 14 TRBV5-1 TGCGCCAGCAGCTTGGTGCCGGGACAGAACGAGCAGTACTTC CASSLVPGQNEQYF
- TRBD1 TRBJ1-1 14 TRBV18 TGTGCCAGCATTCGGGACAGGGGAGATACTGAAGCTTTCTTT CASIRDRGDTEAFF
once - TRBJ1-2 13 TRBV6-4 TGTGCCAGCAGTGGGCAGGCCTTCGAGGGCTACACCTTC CASSGQAFEGYTF
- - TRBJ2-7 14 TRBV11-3 TGTGCCAGCAGCTTAGACGCAGAGGACAACGAGCAGTACTTC CASSLDAEDNEQYF
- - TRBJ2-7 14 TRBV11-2 TGTGCCAGCAGCCTAAGGGGATTCTCCTACGAGCAGTACTTC CASSLRGFSYEQYF
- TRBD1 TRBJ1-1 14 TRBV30 TGTGCCTGGAGGGAGACAGGGGGCTTCACTGAAGCTTTCTTT CAWRETGGFTEAFF
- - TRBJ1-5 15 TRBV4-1 TGCGCCAGCAGCCAAGAGCCAGTTAGCAATCAGCCCCAGCATTTT CASSQEPVSNQPQHF
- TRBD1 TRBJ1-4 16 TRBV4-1 TGCGCCAGCAGCCCGGGACAGGGGCCGGCTAATGAAAAACTGTTTTTT CASSPGQGPANEKLFF
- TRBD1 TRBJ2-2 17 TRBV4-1 TGCGCCAGCAGCCAATCGGTCAGACAGGGTCACACCGGGGAGCTGTTTTTT CASSQSVRQGHTGELFF
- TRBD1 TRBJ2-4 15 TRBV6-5 TGTGCCAGCAGTTACACAAGACAGGGCGGAAACATTCAGTACTTC CASSYTRQGGNIQYF
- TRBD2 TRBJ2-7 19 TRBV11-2 TGTGCCAGCAGCTTAGACGCCTGGACTAGCGGGAGACTATTCTACGAGCAGTACTTC CASSLDAWTSGRLFYEQYF
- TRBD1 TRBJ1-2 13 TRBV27 TGTGCCAGCAGTCCGGACAGGGGAGGTGGCTACACCTTC CASSPDRGGGYTF
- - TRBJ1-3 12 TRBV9 TGTGCCAGCAGCGGCGGGGAAAACACCATATATTTT CASSGGENTIYF
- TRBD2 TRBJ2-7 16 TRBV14 TGTGCCAGCAGCCCGCGGGGAGCGGGGGAAGCCTACGAGCAGTACTTC CASSPRGAGEAYEQYF
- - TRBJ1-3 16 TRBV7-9 TGTGCCAGCAGCTTAAGGCCAGGGGAGACTGGAAACACCATATATTTT CASSLRPGETGNTIYF
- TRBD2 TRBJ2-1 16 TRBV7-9 TGTGCCAGCAGCCCCCGCGGACTAGCGGGAAGCAATGAGCAGTTCTTC CASSPRGLAGSNEQFF
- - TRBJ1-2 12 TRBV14 TGTGCCAGCAGCCAAGATCGTAGCGGCTACACCTTC CASSQDRSGYTF
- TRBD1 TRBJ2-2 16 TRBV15 TGTGCCACCAGCAGAGTGGGACAGCGGAACACCGGGGAGCTGTTTTTT CATSRVGQRNTGELFF
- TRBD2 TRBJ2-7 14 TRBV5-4 TGTGCCAGCAGCTTCGGACTAGCGGGGTACGAGCAGTACTTC CASSFGLAGYEQYF
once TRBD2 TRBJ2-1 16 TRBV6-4 TGTGCCAGCAGTGACATCAGCGGGAGGTTTCTTAATGAGCAGTTCTTC CASSDISGRFLNEQFF
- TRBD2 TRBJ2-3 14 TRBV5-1 TGCGCCAGCAGCCATGGACTAGCTCGAGATACGCAGTATTTT CASSHGLARDTQYF
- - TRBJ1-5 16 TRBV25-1 TGTGCCAGCAGTGAACCGAACACAGGGTCGGCTCAGCCCCAGCATTTT CASSEPNTGSAQPQHF
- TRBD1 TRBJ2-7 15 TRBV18 TGTGCCAGCTCACCCCCGGGACAGGGTAGTTACGAGCAGTACTTC CASSPPGQGSYEQYF
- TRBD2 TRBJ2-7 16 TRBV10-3 TGTGCCATCAGTGAGCAAGGTGCGGGAGGATCCTACGAGCAGTACTTC CAISEQGAGGSYEQYF
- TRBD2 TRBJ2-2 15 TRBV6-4 TGTAACCGGGGAGCTAGCGGGAATGGTACCGGGGAGCTGTTTTTT CNRGASGNGTGELFF
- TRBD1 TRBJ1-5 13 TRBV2 TGTGCCAGTTCAGGGGGCCGGGGTCAGCCCCAGCATTTT CASSGGRGQPQHF
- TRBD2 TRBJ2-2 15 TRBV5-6 TGTGCCAGCAGCTTGTTGGAGGGAGGGACCGGGGAGCTGTTTTTT CASSLLEGGTGELFF
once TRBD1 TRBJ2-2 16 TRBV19 TGTGCCAGTAGTAAGACCGGGACAGGGGGGACCGGGGAGCTGTTTTTT CASSKTGTGGTGELFF
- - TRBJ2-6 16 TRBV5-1 TGCGCCAGCAGCGGGGACACAGGGAGTGGGGCCAACGTCCTGACTTTC CASSGDTGSGANVLTF
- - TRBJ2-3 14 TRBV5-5 TGTGCCAGCAGCTTTCGGGGGAGCACAGATACGCAGTATTTT CASSFRGSTDTQYF
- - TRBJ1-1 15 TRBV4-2 TGTGCCAGCAGCCAAGACCGGCACCTGGAGGCTGAAGCTTTCTTT CASSQDRHLEAEAFF
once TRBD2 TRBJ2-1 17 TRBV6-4 TGTGCCAGCAGTGACTTCGGGACTAGCTCAGTAGGTAATGAGCAGTTCTTC CASSDFGTSSVGNEQFF